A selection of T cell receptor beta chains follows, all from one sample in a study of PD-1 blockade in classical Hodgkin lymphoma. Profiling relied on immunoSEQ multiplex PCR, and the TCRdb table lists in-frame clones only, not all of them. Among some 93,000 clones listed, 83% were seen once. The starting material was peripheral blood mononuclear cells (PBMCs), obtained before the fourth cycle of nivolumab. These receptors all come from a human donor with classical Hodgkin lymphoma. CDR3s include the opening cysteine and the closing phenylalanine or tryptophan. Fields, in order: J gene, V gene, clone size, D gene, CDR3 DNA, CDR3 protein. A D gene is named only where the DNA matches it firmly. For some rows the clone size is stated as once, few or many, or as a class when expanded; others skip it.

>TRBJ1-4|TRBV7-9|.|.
TGTGCCAGCAGCTTAGAGGGTATAGCTAATGAAAAACTGTTTTTT
CASSLEGIANEKLFF
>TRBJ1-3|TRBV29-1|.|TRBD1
TGCAGCGTTGAAGATTGGGACAGGACCTCTGGAAACACCATATATTTT
CSVEDWDRTSGNTIYF
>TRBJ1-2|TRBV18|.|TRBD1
TGTGCCAGCTCACCACCAGGCCAGGGGGAGAAAACCTTC
CASSPPGQGEKTF
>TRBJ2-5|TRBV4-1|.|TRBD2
TGCGCCAGCAGCCAAGATCATGGCGGGAGGGTCGGTGAGACCCAGTACTTC
CASSQDHGGRVGETQYF
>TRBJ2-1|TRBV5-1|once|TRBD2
TGCGCCAGCAGCAACCCCGGGACTAGCGGGCGGAGCTCCTACAATGAGCAGTTCTTC
CASSNPGTSGRSSYNEQFF
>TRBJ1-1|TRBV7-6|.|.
TGTGCCAGCAGCCTCTCAGGGATAACTGAAGCTTTCTTT
CASSLSGITEAFF
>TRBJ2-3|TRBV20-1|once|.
TGCAGTGCTAAGAAGGCAGATACGCAGTATTTT
CSAKKADTQYF
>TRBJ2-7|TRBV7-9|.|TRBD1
TGTGCCAGCAGCACGTCCGGGACAGGGTACGAGGAGCAGTACTTC
CASSTSGTGYEEQYF
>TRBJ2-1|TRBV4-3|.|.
TGCGCCAGCAGCCAAGAGAGGCGGGACTACAATGAGCAGTTCTTC
CASSQERRDYNEQFF
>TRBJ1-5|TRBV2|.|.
TGTGCCAGCAGTTCGACAGAAAATCAGCCCCAGCATTTT
CASSSTENQPQHF